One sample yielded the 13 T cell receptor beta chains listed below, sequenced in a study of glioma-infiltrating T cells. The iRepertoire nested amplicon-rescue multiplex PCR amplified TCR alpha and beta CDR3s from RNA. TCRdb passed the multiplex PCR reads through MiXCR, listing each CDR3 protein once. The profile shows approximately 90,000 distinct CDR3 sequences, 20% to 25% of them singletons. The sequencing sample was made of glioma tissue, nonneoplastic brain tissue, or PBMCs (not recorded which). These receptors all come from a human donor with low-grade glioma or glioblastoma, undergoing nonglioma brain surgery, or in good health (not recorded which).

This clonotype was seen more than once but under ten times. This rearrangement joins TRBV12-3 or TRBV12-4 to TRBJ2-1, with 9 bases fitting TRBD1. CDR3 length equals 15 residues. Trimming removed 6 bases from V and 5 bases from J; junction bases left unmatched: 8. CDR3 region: CASRPRGTGNNEQFF. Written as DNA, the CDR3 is TGTGCCAGCAGACCCCGCGGGACAGGGAACAATGAGCAGTTCTTC.

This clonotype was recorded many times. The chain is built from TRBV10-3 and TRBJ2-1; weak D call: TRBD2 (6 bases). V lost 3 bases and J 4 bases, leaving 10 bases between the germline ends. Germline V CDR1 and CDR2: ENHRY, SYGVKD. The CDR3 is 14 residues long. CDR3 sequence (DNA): TGTGCCATCAGTGATATCGGGAGTTACAATGAGCAGTTCTTC. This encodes CAISDIGSYNEQFF.

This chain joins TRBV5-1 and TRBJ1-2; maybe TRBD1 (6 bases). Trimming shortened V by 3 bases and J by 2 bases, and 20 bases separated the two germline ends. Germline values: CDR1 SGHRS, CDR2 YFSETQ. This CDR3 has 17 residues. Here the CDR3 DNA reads TGCGCCAGCAGCTCAGAGGGGGTCTCGGTGCTAAACTATGGCTACACCTTC. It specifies CASSSEGVSVLNYGYTF.

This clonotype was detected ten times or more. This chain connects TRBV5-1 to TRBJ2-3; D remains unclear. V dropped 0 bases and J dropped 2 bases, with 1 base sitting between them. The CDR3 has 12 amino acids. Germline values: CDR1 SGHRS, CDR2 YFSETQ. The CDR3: CASSLATDTQYF. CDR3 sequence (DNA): TGCGCCAGCAGCTTGGCCACAGATACGCAGTATTTT.

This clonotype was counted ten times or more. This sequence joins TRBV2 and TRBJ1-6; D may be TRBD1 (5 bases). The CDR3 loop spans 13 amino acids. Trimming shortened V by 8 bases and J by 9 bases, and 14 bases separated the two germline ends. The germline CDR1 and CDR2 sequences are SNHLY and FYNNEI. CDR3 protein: CASGRANGSPLHF. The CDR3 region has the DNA TGTGCCAGCGGCAGGGCAAACGGTTCACCCCTCCACTTT.

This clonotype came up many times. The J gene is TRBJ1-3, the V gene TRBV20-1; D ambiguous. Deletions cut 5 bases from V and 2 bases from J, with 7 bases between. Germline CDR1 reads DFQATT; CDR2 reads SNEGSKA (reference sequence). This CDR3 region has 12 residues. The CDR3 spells CSASLTGNTIYF. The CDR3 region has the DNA TGCAGTGCTTCCCTCACTGGAAACACCATATATTTT.

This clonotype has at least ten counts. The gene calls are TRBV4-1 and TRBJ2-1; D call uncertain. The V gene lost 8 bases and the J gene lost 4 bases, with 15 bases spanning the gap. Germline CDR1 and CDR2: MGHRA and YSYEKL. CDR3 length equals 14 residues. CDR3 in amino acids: CASRSIFGYNEQFF. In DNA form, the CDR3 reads TGCGCCAGCCGCAGCATTTTCGGATACAATGAGCAGTTCTTC.

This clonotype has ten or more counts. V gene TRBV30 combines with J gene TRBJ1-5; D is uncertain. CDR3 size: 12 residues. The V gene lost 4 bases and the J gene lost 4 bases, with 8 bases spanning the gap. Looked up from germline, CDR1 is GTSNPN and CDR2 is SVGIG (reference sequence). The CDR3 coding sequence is TGTGCCTGGAATGATGGTAATCAGCCCCAGCATTTT. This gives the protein CAWNDGNQPQHF.

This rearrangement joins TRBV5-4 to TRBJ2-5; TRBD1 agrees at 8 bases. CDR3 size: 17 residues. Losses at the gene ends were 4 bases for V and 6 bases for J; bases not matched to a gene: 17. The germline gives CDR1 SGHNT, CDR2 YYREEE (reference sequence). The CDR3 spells CASSPSPTGALRKTQYF. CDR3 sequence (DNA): TGTGCCAGCAGCCCTTCCCCGACAGGGGCCCTCCGAAAGACCCAGTACTTC.

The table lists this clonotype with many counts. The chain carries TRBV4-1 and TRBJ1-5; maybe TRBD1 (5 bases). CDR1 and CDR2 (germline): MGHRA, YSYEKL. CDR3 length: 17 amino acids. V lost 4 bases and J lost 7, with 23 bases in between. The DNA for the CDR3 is TGCGCCAGCAGCCCCCTGGCAGGGAGAGGGGAGAGACAGCCCCAGCATTTT. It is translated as CASSPLAGRGERQPQHF.

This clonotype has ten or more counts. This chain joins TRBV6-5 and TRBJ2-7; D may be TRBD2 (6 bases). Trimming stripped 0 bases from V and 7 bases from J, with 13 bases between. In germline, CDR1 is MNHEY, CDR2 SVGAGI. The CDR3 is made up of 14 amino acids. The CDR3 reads CASSYSRRVGEQYF. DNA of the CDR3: TGTGCCAGCAGTTACTCGAGGAGGGTCGGGGAGCAGTACTTC.

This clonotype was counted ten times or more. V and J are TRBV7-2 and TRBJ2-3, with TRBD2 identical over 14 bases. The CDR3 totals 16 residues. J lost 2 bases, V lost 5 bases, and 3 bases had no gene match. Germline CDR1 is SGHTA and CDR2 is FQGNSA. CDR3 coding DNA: TGTGCCAGCAGCCGACTAGCGGGAGGGACCACAGATACGCAGTATTTT. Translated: CASSRLAGGTTDTQYF. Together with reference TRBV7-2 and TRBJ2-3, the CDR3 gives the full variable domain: GAGVSQSPSNKVTEKGKDVELRCDPISGHTALYWYRQSLGQGLEFLIYFQGNSAPDKSGLPSDRFSAERTGGSVSTLTIQRTQQEDSAVYLCASSRLAGGTTDTQYFGPGTRLTVL.

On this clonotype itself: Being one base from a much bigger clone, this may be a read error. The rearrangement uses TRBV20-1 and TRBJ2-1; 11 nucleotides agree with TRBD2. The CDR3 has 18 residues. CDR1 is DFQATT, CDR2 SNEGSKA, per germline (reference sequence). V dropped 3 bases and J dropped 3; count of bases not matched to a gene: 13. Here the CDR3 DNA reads TGCAGTGCTAGTCTTAGCGGGGGGGCGCGAAGCTTCTACAATGAGCAGTTCTTC. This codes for CSASLSGGARSFYNEQFF.